Following are 27 T cell receptor beta chains from one sample sequenced in a study of blood T cell repertoires in COVID-19. The method was immunoSEQ multiplex PCR; TCRdb's version includes in-frame clones alone and lacks a portion of them. The sample has fewer than 350,000 clones, roughly nine tenths seen once. The sequenced material came from PBMCs or T cells enriched from blood (not recorded which). These receptors were obtained from a woman aged 40-49 years who had recovered from COVID-19.

The V call is TRBV10-1, the J call TRBJ2-7, with TRBD2 matching over 8 bases. V was clipped by 0 bases and J by 6 bases; unmatched bases: 13. Germline V gene sequence: CDR1 WNHNN, CDR2 SYGVQD (reference sequence). The CDR3 has 17 amino acids. CDR3 DNA: TGCGCCAGCAGTGAGTCCCACCGCGGGGGGCAGTACAGCGAGCAGTACTTC. Protein sequence: CASSESHRGGQYSEQYF.

This clone was seen a single time. The chain uses TRBV5-8 and TRBJ2-7; 10 nucleotides align to TRBD2. V dropped 1 base and J dropped 0; count of bases not matched to a gene: 13. Per germline, CDR1 SGHTS and CDR2 YDEGEE. The CDR3 is 19 residues long. CDR3 loop: CASSLFLLAGRRSSYEQYF. DNA of the CDR3: TGTGCCAGCAGCTTGTTTTTACTAGCGGGAAGACGCTCCTCCTACGAGCAGTACTTC.

The rearrangement uses TRBV7-8 and TRBJ1-1; the D is unclear. Trimming removed 5 bases from V and 1 base from J, with 5 bases in between. Looked up from germline, CDR1 is SGHVS and CDR2 is FQNEAQ. The CDR3 spans 12 residues. For the CDR3, the DNA is TGTGCCAGCAGCCGCAGGAACACTGAAGCTTTCTTT. It is translated as CASSRRNTEAFF. The variable domain in full, with the rest retrieved from reference TRBV7-8 and TRBJ1-1, is GAGVSQSPRYKVAKRGQDVALRCDPISGHVSLFWYQQALGQGPEFLTYFQNEAQLDKSGLPSDRFFAERPEGSVSTLKIQRTQQEDSAVYLCASSRRNTEAFFGQGTRLTVV.

The gene calls are TRBV7-2 and TRBJ1-2; the D gene is possibly TRBD1 (5 bases). The germline V gene has CDR1 SGHTA and CDR2 FQGNSA. The V gene lost 6 bases and the J gene lost 1 base, with 9 bases spanning the gap. The CDR3 has 13 residues. The CDR3 reads CASRPQGNYGYTF. In nucleotides, the CDR3 is TGTGCCAGCAGACCGCAGGGTAACTATGGCTACACCTTC.

V is TRBV19 and J is TRBJ1-6; 10 bases agree with TRBD1. Unmatched junction bases numbered 11, after V lost 10 bases and J lost 8 bases. The CDR3 consists of 15 residues. The germline V gene encodes CDR1 LNHDA and CDR2 SQIVND (reference sequence). The CDR3 DNA follows: TGTGCCACCGGTTCTGTGACAGGGGGCGATTCACCCCTCCACTTT. Translating gives CATGSVTGGDSPLHF.

The chain combines TRBV7-9 with TRBJ1-4, with 9 bases fitting TRBD1. CDR1 SEHNR and CDR2 FQNEAQ come from the germline V gene (reference sequence). Trimming at V came to 2 bases and at J to 4 bases, leaving 5 bases not matched to a gene. The CDR3 runs 16 residues. CDR3 in amino acids: CASSLHRGQGNEKLFF. CDR3 nucleotide sequence: TGTGCCAGCAGCTTACACAGGGGGCAGGGTAATGAAAAACTGTTTTTT.

The chain joins TRBV19 to TRBJ1-1; no firm D call. The length of the CDR3 is 14 residues. Germline V lookup: CDR1 LNHDA, CDR2 SQIVND (reference sequence). V was shortened by 3 bases and J by 1 base, with 9 bases between the two germline ends. The CDR3 DNA reads TGTGCCAGTAGTATCTCGAGAGGGAACACTGAAGCTTTCTTT. It yields the protein CASSISRGNTEAFF.

V gene TRBV5-4 combines with J gene TRBJ2-1; 7 nucleotides match TRBD1. The trim removed 5 bases at V and 1 base at J, leaving 6 bases unmatched. Germline CDR1 SGHNT, CDR2 YYREEE (reference sequence). This CDR3 is 15 amino acids long. CDR3 sequence: CASRSGGGSYNEQFF. The CDR3, as DNA: TGTGCCAGCAGGTCAGGGGGTGGGTCCTACAATGAGCAGTTCTTC. The whole variable domain, remainder taken from reference TRBV5-4 and TRBJ2-1, is ETGVTQSPTHLIKTRGQQVTLRCSSQSGHNTVSWYQQALGQGPQFIFQYYREEENGRGNFPPRFSGLQFPNYSSELNVNALELDDSALYLCASRSGGGSYNEQFFGPGTRLTVL.

The J gene is TRBJ2-7, the V gene TRBV3-1 (or the pseudogene TRBV3-2), with D possibly matching TRBD2 (5 bases). This CDR3 is 14 amino acids long. Per germline, CDR1 LGHDT and CDR2 YNNKEL (reference sequence). The V end lost 0 bases, the J end lost 5 bases, and 11 bases lay between the germline ends. In DNA, the CDR3 is TGTGCCAGCAGCCAAGATGGTACTAGGAACGAGCAGTACTTC. Translating it yields CASSQDGTRNEQYF.

The chain employs TRBV20-1 and TRBJ1-1, with 7 positions matching TRBD1. The CDR3 loop spans 14 amino acids. CDR1 and CDR2 from the germline V gene are DFQATT and SNEGSKA (reference sequence). With V trimmed by 3 bases and J by 0 bases, 4 bases remained unmatched. The CDR3 reads CSASRDSMNTEAFF. DNA for the CDR3: TGCAGTGCTAGTAGGGACAGCATGAACACTGAAGCTTTCTTT.

The genes are TRBV7-9 and TRBJ1-2; a weak D match, TRBD1 (5 bases). The V gene's germline CDR1 is SEHNR and CDR2 FQNEAQ (reference sequence). V was pared by 5 bases and J by 7 bases, with 14 bases between. This CDR3 is 13 amino acids long. The CDR3 region is CASSQQGNTGYTF. In DNA, the CDR3 is TGTGCCAGCAGCCAGCAGGGTAACACTGGCTACACCTTC.

A single count supports this clone. The V gene is TRBV7-3, the J gene TRBJ2-2, with unresolved D. The CDR3 loop spans 15 amino acids. Trimming removed 5 bases from V and 2 bases from J, with 12 bases in between. Germline V gene sequence: CDR1 SGHTA, CDR2 FQGTGA. The CDR3 region has the DNA TGTGCCAGCAGCCCCCCCCGGGTCAACACCGGGGAGCTGTTTTTT. The encoded protein is CASSPPRVNTGELFF.

The chain recombines TRBV4-1 with TRBJ2-1; TRBD1 might be the D (6 bases). Germline values: CDR1 MGHRA, CDR2 YSYEKL. Trimming took 3 bases from V and 12 from J, leaving 18 bases between them. CDR3 size: 14 residues. The CDR3 bases are TGCGCCAGCAGCCACGGTAGCAGGGGAAATCGGCAGTTCTTC. This gives the protein CASSHGSRGNRQFF.

J is TRBJ2-2 and V is TRBV7-2, with 10 bases lining up with TRBD2. The CDR3 is made up of 16 amino acids. V lost 5 bases, J lost 4 bases, and 7 bases stayed unmatched. In germline, CDR1 is SGHTA, CDR2 FQGNSA. The CDR3 DNA is TGTGCCAGCAGCCCAACTAGCGGGATATTCACCGGGGAGCTGTTTTTT. It encodes CASSPTSGIFTGELFF. Variable domain in full (rest from reference TRBV7-2 and TRBJ2-2): GAGVSQSPSNKVTEKGKDVELRCDPISGHTALYWYRQSLGQGLEFLIYFQGNSAPDKSGLPSDRFSAERTGGSVSTLTIQRTQQEDSAVYLCASSPTSGIFTGELFFGEGSRLTVL.

The rearrangement uses TRBV18 and TRBJ1-4; D might be TRBD1 (5 bases). Between the trimmed V and J ends, which lost 4 bases and 4 bases, there was a span of 16 bases. CDR1 and CDR2 from the germline V gene are KGHSH and LQKENI. This CDR3 comprises 16 residues. The CDR3 spells CASSLQAGRNNEKLFF. The CDR3 nucleotides read TGTGCCAGCTCACTCCAAGCGGGACGCAATAATGAAAAACTGTTTTTT.

The chain couples TRBV7-9 to TRBJ2-1; 9 positions match TRBD2. Germline CDR1 and CDR2: SEHNR and FQNEAQ (reference sequence). CDR3 length: 15 residues. V was clipped by 5 bases and J by 4 bases; unmatched bases: 6. The CDR3 is CASSLGLARYNEQFF. Here the CDR3 DNA reads TGTGCCAGCAGCCTCGGACTAGCGCGATACAATGAGCAGTTCTTC.

The chain's CDR3 is CASTPPGDRYEQYF. The DNA for the CDR3 is TGTGCCAGCACCCCTCCGGGTGATCGCTACGAGCAGTACTTC. The chain has TRBV7-9 and TRBJ2-7; D is ambiguous. With 7 bases removed from V and 3 bases from J, the gap between germline ends came to 16 bases. Germline V lookup: CDR1 SEHNR, CDR2 FQNEAQ (reference sequence). This CDR3 is 14 amino acids long. The variable domain in full, with the rest retrieved from reference TRBV7-9 and TRBJ2-7, is DTGVSQNPRHKITKRGQNVTFRCDPISEHNRLYWYRQTLGQGPEFLTYFQNEAQLEKSRLLSDRFSAERPKGSFSTLEIQRTEQGDSAMYLCASTPPGDRYEQYFGPGTRLTVT.

This chain joins TRBV6-5 and TRBJ1-2, with TRBD1 identical over 11 bases. J lost 4 bases, V lost 7 bases, and 5 bases had no gene match. Germline V gene lookup returns CDR1 MNHEY and CDR2 SVGAGI. The CDR3 runs 14 residues. The CDR3 protein is CASTRTGGSYGYTF. In DNA, the CDR3 is TGTGCCAGCACCAGGACAGGGGGCAGCTATGGCTACACCTTC.

The rearrangement uses TRBV28 and TRBJ2-1; 10 bases are shared with TRBD2. This CDR3 has 13 residues. The ends lost 7 bases at V and 10 bases at J; junction bases unmatched: 7. CDR1 is MDHEN, CDR2 SYDVKM, per germline. The CDR3 region has the DNA TGTGCCAGCACGGGACTAGCGCAGAGGGAGCAGTTCTTC. This sequence encodes CASTGLAQREQFF.

The chain carries TRBV11-2 and TRBJ2-7; 9 bases line up with TRBD1. Germline CDR1 is SGHAT and CDR2 is FQNNGV. CDR3 length: 17 residues. After removal of 5 bases from V and 6 bases from J, the junction contained 17 bases not matched to a gene. The CDR3 sequence: CASSEPISGTGLSEQYF. The CDR3 DNA is TGTGCCAGCAGCGAACCAATATCCGGGACAGGGTTAAGCGAGCAGTACTTC.

This clone came up a few times. The chain employs TRBV7-8 and TRBJ2-1; 12 bases align to TRBD2. This CDR3 has 16 residues. Trimming at V came to 4 bases and at J to 8 bases, leaving 9 bases not matched to a gene. Per germline, CDR1 SGHVS and CDR2 FQNEAQ. As DNA, the CDR3 is TGTGCCAGCAGCTCACGGACTAGCGGGACGACGGATGAGCAGTTCTTC. Translated, it gives CASSSRTSGTTDEQFF. Complete variable domain (other parts from reference TRBV7-8 and TRBJ2-1): GAGVSQSPRYKVAKRGQDVALRCDPISGHVSLFWYQQALGQGPEFLTYFQNEAQLDKSGLPSDRFFAERPEGSVSTLKIQRTQQEDSAVYLCASSSRTSGTTDEQFFGPGTRLTVL.

V usage is TRBV27 and J usage is TRBJ2-7; the D gene is possibly TRBD1 (5 bases). CDR3 size: 14 residues. V lost 6 bases, J lost 0 bases, and 12 bases lay in between. CDR1 and CDR2 from the germline V gene are MNHEY and SMNVEV (reference sequence). The CDR3 spells CASSPTETSYEQYF. CDR3 DNA sequence: TGTGCCAGCAGCCCGACAGAGACCTCCTACGAGCAGTACTTC.

The chain employs TRBV5-8 and TRBJ1-4, with a possible D match to TRBD1 (5 bases). V dropped 4 bases and J dropped 8 bases, with 15 bases sitting between them. This CDR3 contains 14 residues. Germline V gene data show CDR1 as SGHTS and CDR2 as YDEGEE. The CDR3 region is CASSERRGVEKLFF. The CDR3 bases are TGTGCCAGCAGCGAAAGGAGGGGTGTCGAAAAACTGTTTTTT.

This clone has ten or more counts. The chain joins TRBV27 to TRBJ2-3; TRBD2 matches at 11 bases. The CDR3 totals 17 residues. Trimming removed 1 base from V and 2 bases from J; junction bases left unmatched: 5. Germline assignment: CDR1 MNHEY and CDR2 SMNVEV (reference sequence). The CDR3, as DNA: TGTGCCAGCAGTTTATACGGACTAGCGGGTTTCACAGATACGCAGTATTTT. As protein: CASSLYGLAGFTDTQYF.

The rearrangement links TRBV28 to TRBJ2-1; possible D gene TRBD2, 6 bases. V was shortened by 6 bases and J by 1 base, with 7 bases between the two germline ends. The CDR3 loop spans 13 amino acids. CDR1 MDHEN and CDR2 SYDVKM come from the germline V gene. Here the CDR3 reads CASRGRSYNEQFF. The CDR3, as DNA: TGTGCCAGCAGGGGGAGGTCCTACAATGAGCAGTTCTTC.

The chain links TRBV7-2 to TRBJ1-2, with D unresolved. Per the germline V gene, CDR1 is SGHTA and CDR2 is FQGNSA. V shed 6 bases and J shed 4 bases, with 15 bases lying between them. The CDR3 consists of 14 residues. Here the CDR3 reads CASSPTQDTYGYTF. The CDR3 bases are TGTGCCAGCAGTCCCACTCAGGATACCTATGGCTACACCTTC.

The chain combines TRBV28 with TRBJ2-7, with 7 bases identical to TRBD2. V was pared by 6 bases and J by 4 bases, with 6 bases of the junction left unmatched. CDR1 and CDR2 from the germline V gene are MDHEN and SYDVKM. CDR3 size: 13 residues. CDR3 DNA sequence: TGTGCCAGCAGACTAACTAGCGAGTACGAGCAGTACTTC. It codes for CASRLTSEYEQYF. The whole variable domain, remainder taken from reference TRBV28 and TRBJ2-7, is DVKVTQSSRYLVKRTGEKVFLECVQDMDHENMFWYRQDPGLGLRLIYFSYDVKMKEKGDIPEGYSVSREKKERFSLILESASTNQTSMYLCASRLTSEYEQYFGPGTRLTVT.